Below, one T cell receptor (beta chain) is given with its context. This specimen comes from a study of control samples from healthy donors and cancer patients. Using immunoSEQ multiplex PCR, the repertoire was profiled, and TCRdb retains in-frame clones only, with some absent. The table records roughly 100,000 clones, 80% to 90% of them present only once. The CDR3 contains 13 residues. Trimming cost V 3 bases and J 2 bases, with 6 bases left between them. The chain carries TRBV12-3 or TRBV12-4 and TRBJ2-3; D not certain. The sequenced sample consisted of blood. The TCR originated in a man aged 25-45 years in good health. The CDR3 spells CASSFTPTDTQYF. Here the CDR3 DNA reads TGTGCCAGCAGTTTTACCCCCACAGATACGCAGTATTTT.